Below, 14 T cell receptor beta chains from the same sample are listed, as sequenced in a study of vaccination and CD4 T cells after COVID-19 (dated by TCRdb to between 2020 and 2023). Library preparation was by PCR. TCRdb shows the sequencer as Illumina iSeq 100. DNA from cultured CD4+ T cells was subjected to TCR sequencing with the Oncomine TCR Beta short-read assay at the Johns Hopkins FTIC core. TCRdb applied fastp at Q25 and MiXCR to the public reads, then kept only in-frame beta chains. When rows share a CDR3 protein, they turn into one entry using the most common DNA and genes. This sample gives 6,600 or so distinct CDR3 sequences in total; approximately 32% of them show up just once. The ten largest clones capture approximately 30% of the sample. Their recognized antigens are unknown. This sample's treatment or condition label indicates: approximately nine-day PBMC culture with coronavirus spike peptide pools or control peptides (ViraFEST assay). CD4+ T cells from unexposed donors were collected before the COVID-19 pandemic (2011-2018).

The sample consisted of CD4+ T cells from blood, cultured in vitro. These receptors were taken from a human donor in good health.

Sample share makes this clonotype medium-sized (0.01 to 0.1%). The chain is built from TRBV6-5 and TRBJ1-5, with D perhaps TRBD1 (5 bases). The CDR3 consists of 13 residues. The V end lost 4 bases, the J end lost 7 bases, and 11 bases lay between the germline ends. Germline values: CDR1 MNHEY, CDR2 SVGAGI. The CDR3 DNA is TGTGCCAGCAGTTTAGGGGAGGAACAGCCCCAGCATTTT. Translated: CASSLGEEQPQHF.

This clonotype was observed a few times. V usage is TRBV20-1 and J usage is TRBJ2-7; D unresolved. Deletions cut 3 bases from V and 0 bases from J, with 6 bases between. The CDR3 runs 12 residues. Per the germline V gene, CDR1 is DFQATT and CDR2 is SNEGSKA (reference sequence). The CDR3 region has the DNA TGCAGTGCTAGCTCTAGCTCCTACGAGCAGTACTTC. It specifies CSASSSSYEQYF.

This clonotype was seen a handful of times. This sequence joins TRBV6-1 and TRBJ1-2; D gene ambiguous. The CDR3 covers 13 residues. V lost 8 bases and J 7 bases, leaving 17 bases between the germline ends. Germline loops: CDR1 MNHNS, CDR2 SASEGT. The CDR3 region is CASSPMDSAGYTF. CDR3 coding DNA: TGTGCCAGCTCCCCCATGGACTCGGCTGGCTACACCTTC.

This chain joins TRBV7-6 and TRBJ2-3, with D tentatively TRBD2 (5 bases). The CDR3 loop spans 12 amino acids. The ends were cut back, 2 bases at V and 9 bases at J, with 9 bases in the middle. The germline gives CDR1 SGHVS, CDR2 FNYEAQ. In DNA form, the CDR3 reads TGTGCCAGCAGCTTATCCGGGGAAACGCAGTATTTT. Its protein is CASSLSGETQYF.

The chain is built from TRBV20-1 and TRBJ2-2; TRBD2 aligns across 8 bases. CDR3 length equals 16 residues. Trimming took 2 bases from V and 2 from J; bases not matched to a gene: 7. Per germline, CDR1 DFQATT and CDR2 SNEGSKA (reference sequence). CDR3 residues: CSARLPSGGNTGELFF. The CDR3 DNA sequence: TGCAGTGCTAGACTTCCCAGCGGGGGAAACACCGGGGAGCTGTTTTTT.

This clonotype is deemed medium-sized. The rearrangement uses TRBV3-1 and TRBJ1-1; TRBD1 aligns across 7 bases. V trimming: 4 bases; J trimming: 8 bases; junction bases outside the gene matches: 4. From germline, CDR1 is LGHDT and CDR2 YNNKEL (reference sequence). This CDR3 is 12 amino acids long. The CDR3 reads CASSLGTAEAFF. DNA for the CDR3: TGTGCCAGCAGCCTAGGGACAGCCGAAGCTTTCTTT.

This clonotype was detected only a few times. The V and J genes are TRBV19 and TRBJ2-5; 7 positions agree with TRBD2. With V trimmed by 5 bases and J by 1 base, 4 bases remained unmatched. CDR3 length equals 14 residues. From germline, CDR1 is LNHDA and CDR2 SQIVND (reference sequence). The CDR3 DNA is TGTGCCAGTAGTGCCCCGGGGGGCCAAGAGACCCAGTACTTC. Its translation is CASSAPGGQETQYF.

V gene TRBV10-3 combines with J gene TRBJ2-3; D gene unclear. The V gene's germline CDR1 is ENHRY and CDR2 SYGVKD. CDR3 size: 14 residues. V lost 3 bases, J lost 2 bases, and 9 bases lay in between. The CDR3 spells CAISDQGTTDTQYF. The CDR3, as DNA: TGTGCCATCAGTGACCAAGGAACCACAGATACGCAGTATTTT.

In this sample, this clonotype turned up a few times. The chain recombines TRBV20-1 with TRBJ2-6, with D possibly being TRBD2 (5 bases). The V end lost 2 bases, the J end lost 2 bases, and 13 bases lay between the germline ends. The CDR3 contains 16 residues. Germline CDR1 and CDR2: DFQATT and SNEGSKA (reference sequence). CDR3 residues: CSARPSGWPGANVLTF. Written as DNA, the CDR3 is TGCAGTGCTAGACCCTCGGGGTGGCCTGGGGCCAACGTCCTGACTTTC.

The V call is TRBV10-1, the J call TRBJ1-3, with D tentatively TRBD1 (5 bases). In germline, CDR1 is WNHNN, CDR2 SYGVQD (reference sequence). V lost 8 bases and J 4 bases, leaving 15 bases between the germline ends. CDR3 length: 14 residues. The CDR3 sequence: CASGAGDAGNTIYF. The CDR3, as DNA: TGCGCCAGCGGTGCGGGGGATGCAGGAAACACCATATATTTT.

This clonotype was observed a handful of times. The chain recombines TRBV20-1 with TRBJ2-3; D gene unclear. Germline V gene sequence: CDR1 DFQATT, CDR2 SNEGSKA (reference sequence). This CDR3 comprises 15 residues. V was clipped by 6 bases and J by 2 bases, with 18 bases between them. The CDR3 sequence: CSASLYLGATDTQYF. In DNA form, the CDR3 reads TGCAGTGCCAGCCTCTACCTCGGAGCCACAGATACGCAGTATTTT.

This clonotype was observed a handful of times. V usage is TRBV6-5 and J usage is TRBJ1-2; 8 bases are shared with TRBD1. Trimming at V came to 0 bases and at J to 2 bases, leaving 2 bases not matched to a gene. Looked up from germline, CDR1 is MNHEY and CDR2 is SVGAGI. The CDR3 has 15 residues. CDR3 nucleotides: TGTGCCAGCAGTTACTCCGGGACAGGCAACTATGGCTACACCTTC. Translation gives CASSYSGTGNYGYTF.

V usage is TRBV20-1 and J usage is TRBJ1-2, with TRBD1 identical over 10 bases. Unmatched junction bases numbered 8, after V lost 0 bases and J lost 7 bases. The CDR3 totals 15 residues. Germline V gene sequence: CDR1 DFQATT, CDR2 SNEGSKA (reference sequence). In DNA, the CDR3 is TGCAGTGCTAGAGAGATGACAGGGGGCCCTCCTGGCTACACCTTC. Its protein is CSAREMTGGPPGYTF.

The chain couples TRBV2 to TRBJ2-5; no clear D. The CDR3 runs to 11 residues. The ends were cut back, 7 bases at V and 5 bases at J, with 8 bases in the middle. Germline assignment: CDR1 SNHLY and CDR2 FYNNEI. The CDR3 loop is CASKLGETQYF. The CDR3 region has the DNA TGTGCCAGCAAATTAGGGGAGACCCAGTACTTC.